A selection of T cell receptor beta chains follows, all from one sample in a study of beta chain bispecific antibodies for T cell cancers. No antigen has been identified for these receptors. MiXCR, run by TCRdb on the 5' RACE reads, gives a single entry per CDR3 protein. The sample holds more than 15,000 distinct CDR3 sequences, 2% to 2.5% seen once. The material sequenced was healthy donor T cells cultured with leukemia cells. These TCRs come from a human donor in good health. Some clones in this sample may be carry-over from other donors' samples. The CDR3 runs from the conserved cysteine through the conserved F or W. D genes are given only for firm matches. Not all rows give a size; the values are once, few, many and, for expanded clones, a class.

d_call,j_call,clone_size,cdr3_length,v_call,cdr3_aa,cdr3_nt
.,TRBJ1-2,many,14,TRBV27,CASSLGGTGKCYTF,TGTGCCAGCAGCCTGGGGGGGACCGGGAAGTGCTACACCTTC
.,TRBJ2-7,medium-sized,12,TRBV7-2,CASSLTGIEQYF,TGTGCCAGCAGCCTCACAGGGATCGAGCAGTACTTC
TRBD1,TRBJ2-2,many,15,TRBV6-2/TRBV6-3,CASSFDRVQPGELFF,TGTGCCAGCAGCTTCGACAGGGTGCAGCCCGGGGAGCTGTTTTTT
.,TRBJ1-2,many,11,TRBV29-1,CSVEGTLGYTF,TGCAGCGTTGAGGGGACACTGGGCTACACCTTC
TRBD2,TRBJ2-5,medium-sized,17,TRBV7-8,CASSLGPSGGPQETQYF,TGTGCCAGCAGCTTAGGGCCTAGCGGGGGGCCCCAAGAGACCCAGTACTTC
TRBD2,TRBJ2-1,many,16,TRBV20-1,CSASERVAGSYNEQFF,TGCAGTGCTAGTGAGAGGGTAGCGGGCTCCTACAATGAGCAGTTCTTC
TRBD1,TRBJ2-7,many,16,TRBV10-3,CAPGRDRGTVPYEQYF,TGTGCCCCCGGGAGGGACAGGGGGACTGTCCCCTACGAGCAGTACTTC
.,TRBJ2-1,many,16,TRBV4-1,CASSQVAGSSMSEQFF,TGCGCCAGCAGCCAAGTTGCGGGGTCCTCCATGAGTGAGCAGTTCTTC
TRBD1,TRBJ1-2,many,16,TRBV7-9,CASSLSSRGVAYGYTF,TGTGCCAGCAGCTTATCTTCCAGGGGGGTTGCGTATGGCTACACCTTC
.,TRBJ1-1,many,14,TRBV28,CASSEPQMNTEAFF,TGTGCCAGCAGTGAACCCCAGATGAACACTGAAGCTTTCTTT
TRBD1,TRBJ2-5,many,16,TRBV6-5,CASSYSGTGRSKTQYF,TGTGCCAGCAGTTACTCCGGGACAGGGCGGTCGAAGACCCAGTACTTC
TRBD1,TRBJ2-3,many,16,TRBV27,CASSPLGTGAWDTQYF,TGTGCCAGCAGTCCGTTAGGGACAGGGGCATGGGATACGCAGTATTTT
TRBD2,TRBJ2-5,many,15,TRBV2,CASSVPSGGWETQYF,TGTGCCAGCAGTGTGCCTAGCGGGGGGTGGGAGACCCAGTACTTC
.,TRBJ2-1,many,13,TRBV18,CASSPEGGNEQFF,TGTGCCAGCTCACCGGAGGGTGGGAATGAGCAGTTCTTC
.,TRBJ2-7,many,11,TRBV7-9,CASSWDYEQYF,TGTGCCAGCAGCTGGGACTACGAGCAGTACTTC
TRBD1,TRBJ2-3,many,15,TRBV27,CASRLGTGGTDTQYF,TGTGCCAGCAGGCTGGGGACAGGGGGCACAGATACGCAGTATTTT
TRBD2,TRBJ2-1,many,17,TRBV20-1,CSVKSSGGRSGNNEQFF,TGCAGTGTGAAATCTAGCGGGGGGCGTTCTGGCAACAATGAGCAGTTCTTC
.,TRBJ2-1,many,15,TRBV6-2/TRBV6-3,CASSYLEPSYNEQFF,TGTGCCAGCAGTTATTTGGAGCCTTCCTACAATGAGCAGTTCTTC
.,TRBJ1-1,many,15,TRBV5-1,CASSLAQGTKAEAFF,TGCGCCAGCAGCTTGGCCCAGGGGACAAAGGCTGAAGCTTTCTTT
.,TRBJ1-1,medium-sized,15,TRBV28,CASSFPQGGETEAFF,TGTGCCAGCAGTTTCCCCCAGGGTGGGGAAACTGAAGCTTTCTTT
.,TRBJ1-1,many,16,TRBV2,CASSPRGEDPNTEAFF,TGTGCCAGCAGCCCCCGGGGGGAGGACCCGAACACTGAAGCTTTCTTT
.,TRBJ1-1,many,16,TRBV27,CASSLRQGHYHTEAFF,TGTGCCAGCAGTTTACGCCAGGGGCACTATCACACTGAAGCTTTCTTT
.,TRBJ1-1,many,15,TRBV14,CASSPHRELNTEAFF,TGTGCCAGCAGCCCGCACAGGGAGTTGAACACTGAAGCTTTCTTT
.,TRBJ2-1,many,14,TRBV18,CASSFYGVNNEQFF,TGTGCCAGCTCATTTTACGGGGTGAACAATGAGCAGTTCTTC
.,TRBJ2-3,many,16,TRBV5-1,CASSLDSAASTDTQYF,TGCGCCAGCAGCTTGGATTCCGCGGCTAGCACAGATACGCAGTATTTT
TRBD1,TRBJ2-1,many,17,TRBV25-1,CASSEQTGGFTYNEQFF,TGTGCCAGCAGTGAACAGACAGGGGGCTTTACCTACAATGAGCAGTTCTTC
.,TRBJ2-7,many,15,TRBV3-1,CASSQVVGMSYEQYF,TGTGCCAGCAGCCAAGTGGTGGGTATGTCCTACGAGCAGTACTTC
.,TRBJ1-1,few,12,TRBV19,CASSMAGTEAFF,TGTGCCAGTAGTATGGCAGGGACTGAAGCTTTCTTT
TRBD2,TRBJ2-5,many,18,TRBV7-3,CASSLRGTSGADQETQYF,TGTGCCAGCAGCCTTCGCGGGACTAGCGGGGCGGACCAAGAGACCCAGTACTTC
.,TRBJ1-1,.,14,TRBV19,CASSEGGWNTEAFF,TGTGCCAGTAGTGAGGGGGGCTGGAACACTGAAGCTTTCTTT
.,TRBJ1-1,few,14,TRBV5-4,CASSLSGGNTEAFF,TGTGCCAGCAGCTTATCCGGGGGCAACACTGAAGCTTTCTTT
.,TRBJ2-2,medium-sized,13,TRBV2,CASSEAPAGELFF,TGTGCCAGCAGTGAAGCTCCCGCCGGGGAGCTGTTTTTT
TRBD1,TRBJ1-1,many,18,TRBV6-2/TRBV6-3,CASSYEYRGRSMNTEAFF,TGTGCCAGCAGTTACGAATACAGGGGAAGGTCGATGAACACTGAAGCTTTCTTT
.,TRBJ1-1,many,14,TRBV2,CASSEAYGNTEAFF,TGTGCCAGCAGTGAAGCGTATGGGAACACTGAAGCTTTCTTT
.,TRBJ1-4,.,11,TRBV30,CAWSVNEKLFF,TGTGCCTGGAGTGTCAATGAAAAACTGTTTTTT
.,TRBJ1-1,many,13,TRBV19,CASSIFGATEAFF,TGTGCCAGTAGTATTTTCGGAGCCACTGAAGCTTTCTTT
TRBD1,TRBJ1-1,many,14,TRBV7-9,CASTLTGGGTEAFF,TGTGCCAGCACCCTGACAGGGGGAGGCACTGAAGCTTTCTTT
TRBD1,TRBJ1-1,many,16,TRBV28,CASSSDKQGVNTEAFF,TGTGCCAGCAGTTCGGATAAGCAGGGGGTGAACACTGAAGCTTTCTTT
.,TRBJ2-1,many,13,TRBV5-1,CASSGAPGNEQFF,TGCGCCAGCAGCGGAGCTCCGGGGAATGAGCAGTTCTTC
TRBD1,TRBJ2-7,.,12,TRBV29-1,CSVEGQQYEQYF,TGCAGCGTTGAGGGACAGCAATACGAGCAGTACTTC